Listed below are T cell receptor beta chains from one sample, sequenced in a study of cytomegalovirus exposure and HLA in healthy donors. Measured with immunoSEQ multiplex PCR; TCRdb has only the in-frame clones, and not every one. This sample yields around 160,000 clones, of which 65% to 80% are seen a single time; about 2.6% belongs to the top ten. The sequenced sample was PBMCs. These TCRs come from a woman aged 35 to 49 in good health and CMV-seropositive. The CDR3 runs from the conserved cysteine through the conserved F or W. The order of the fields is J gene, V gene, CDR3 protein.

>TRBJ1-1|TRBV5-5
CASSPPGQGNTEAFF
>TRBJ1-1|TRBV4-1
CASSQQRGYMNTEAFF
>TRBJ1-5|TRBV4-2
CASSQDLTANQPQHF
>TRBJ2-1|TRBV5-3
CARSSDRGSSYNEQFF
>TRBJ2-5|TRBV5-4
CASSLAYRGETQYF
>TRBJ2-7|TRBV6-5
CASSYSTLGTSYEQYF
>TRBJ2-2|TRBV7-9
CASTSGQLTGELFF
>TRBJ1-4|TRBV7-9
CASSWRDREDEKLFF
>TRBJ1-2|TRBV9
CAAQRVLYGYTF
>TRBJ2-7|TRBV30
CAWSPPGAGGLHEQYF
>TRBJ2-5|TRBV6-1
CASSVTRDRETQYF
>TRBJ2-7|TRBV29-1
CSVARGTDLTAYEQYF
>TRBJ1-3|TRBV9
CASSPRQGAENTIYF
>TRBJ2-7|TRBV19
CASSSPASGPEQYF
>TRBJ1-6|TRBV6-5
CASRIKQGNNSPLHF
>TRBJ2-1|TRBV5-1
CASSLDFSGGYNEQFF
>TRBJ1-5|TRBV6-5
CASSLTGAANNQPQHF
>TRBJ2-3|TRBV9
CASSVGTSGRVVANTQYF
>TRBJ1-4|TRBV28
CASSSPGGRNKEKLFF
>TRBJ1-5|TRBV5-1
CASSPFWTGTGDLGPQHF
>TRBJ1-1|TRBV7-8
CASSLKQGAIDTEAFF
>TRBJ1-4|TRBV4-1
CASSQLTGTVEKLFF
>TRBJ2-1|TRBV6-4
CASRLTGGDNEQFF
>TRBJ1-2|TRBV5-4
CASSLTANYGYTF
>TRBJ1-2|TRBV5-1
CASSRQGDYGYTF
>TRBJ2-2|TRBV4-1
CASSQRGGASSGELFF
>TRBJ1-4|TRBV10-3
CAISESGEELFF
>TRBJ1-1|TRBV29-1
CSVGITVYEAFF
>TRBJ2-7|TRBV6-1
CASSDRGEGTGEQYF
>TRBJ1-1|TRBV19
CATSPGLNTEAFF
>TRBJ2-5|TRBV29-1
CSAGTSGSKETQYF
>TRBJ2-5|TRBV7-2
CASSLGTSGARGETQYF
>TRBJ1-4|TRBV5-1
CASSPTVVRGEKLFF
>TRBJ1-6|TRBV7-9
CASSSLGGVYNSPLHF
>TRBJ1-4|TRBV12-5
CASGSRTGNVWANEKLFF
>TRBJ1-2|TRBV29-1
CSVEDPDTHLFYGYTF
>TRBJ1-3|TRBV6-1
CASITGGSGNTIYF
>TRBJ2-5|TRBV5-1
CASSKGAQETQYF
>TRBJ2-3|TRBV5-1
CASSLGAGGSTDTQYF
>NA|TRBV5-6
CASSLGLAGGETQYF
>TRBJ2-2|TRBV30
CAWPGHLGELFF
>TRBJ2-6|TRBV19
CASGVSGANVLTF
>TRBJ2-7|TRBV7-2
CASSLAGLEQYEQYF
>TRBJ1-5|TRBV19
CASSPGQASNQPQHF